This T cell receptor beta chain was captured by sequencing in a study of T cell responses to AZD1222 COVID-19 vaccine. Whole-study context: Combined were second doses at about 4 or about 12 weeks.

V was cut by 0 bases and J by 3 bases, with 15 bases left in between. From germline, CDR1 is MGHRA and CDR2 YSYEKL. The CDR3 runs 16 residues. Study findings and constraints: Clonal diversity was possibly underestimated, and the donors were mostly white British, with more females. An increase in Spike-specific TCR breadth and depth was observed after two AZD1222 doses.

Turning to this clone: Its antigen is unknown.

TCRdb's table, derived via immunoSEQ multiplex PCR, lists solely in-frame clones and lacks some. The table has about 120,000 clones, over 75% seen once. The TCR sequence derives from an adult in good health. V usage is TRBV4-1 and J usage is TRBJ2-7, with TRBD2 as a possible D gene (5 bases). The sequencing used peripheral blood, collected on day 0 of AZD1222 vaccination. In DNA, the CDR3 is TGCGCCAGCAGCCAAGATGCGGCGGGCCAGGTCTACGAGCAGTACTTC. It yields the protein CASSQDAAGQVYEQYF.